One TCR beta chain is described in this entry. The antigen remains unidentified. The data stem from a study of cytomegalovirus exposure and HLA in healthy donors. Primers included in the PCR were 60 Vbeta and 13 Jbeta primers. Profiled with immunoSEQ multiplex PCR; TCRdb holds only in-frame clones, not every one. The sample shows approximately 93,000 clones, about 78% of them seen only once. Study outcomes and limitations: What TCR beta sequences reportedly achieved was accurate prediction of HLA-A and HLA-B alleles in most subjects. Per a later analysis, 18,000 or so TCR beta sequences showed association with HLA alleles at 0.05 false discovery rate.

The V gene's germline CDR1 is GTSNPN and CDR2 SVGIG (reference sequence). This CDR3 region has 13 residues. Deletions cut 0 bases from V and 2 bases from J, with 7 bases between. This sequence originates from a woman aged 40 to 50 in good health and CMV-seronegative. The genes are TRBV30 and TRBJ1-1; unclear D gene. Material: PBMCs. The CDR3 DNA is TGTGCCTGGAGTGTAGCAAGAAACACTGAAGCTTTCTTT. The encoded protein is CAWSVARNTEAFF. The complete variable domain, with remaining parts taken from reference TRBV30 and TRBJ1-1, reads SQTIHQWPATLVQPVGSPLSLECTVEGTSNPNLYWYRQAAGRGLQLLFYSVGIGQISSEVPQNLSASRPQDRQFILSSKKLLLSDSGFYLCAWSVARNTEAFFGQGTRLTVV.